Below are 15 T cell receptor beta chains sequenced from a single sample in a study of glioma-infiltrating T cells after dendritic cell vaccination (dated by TCRdb to about 2016). Library preparation employed the immunoSEQ multiplex PCR assay. TCRdb carries this immuneACCESS record with in-frame sequences only. Its versions omit some clonotypes, under half of them owing to an unresolved V gene in the studies checked, with the rest unexplained. This sample lists some 73,000 clones; roughly 82% were detected once. The ten most abundant clones make up 2.1% of the sample. Here the sequenced sample was blood, taken before dendritic cell vaccination. The receptors were sampled from a human donor with glioblastoma.

V and J are TRBV5-1 and TRBJ1-2, with 9 bases aligning to TRBD1. With V trimmed by 1 base and J by 0 bases, 13 bases remained unmatched. The CDR3 totals 19 residues. CDR1 and CDR2 from the germline V gene are SGHRS and YFSETQ. CDR3 nucleotide sequence: TGCGCCAGCAGCTTGCCCCCGGGACAGGGAGGACGGACTAACTATGGCTACACCTTC. The encoded protein is CASSLPPGQGGRTNYGYTF.

This clone turned up a few times. This rearrangement joins TRBV21-1 to TRBJ2-7; the table's D call of TRBD1 was not tested on the DNA. TRBV21-1 is a documented pseudogene. The CDR3 is 13 amino acids. CDR3 DNA sequence: TGTGCCAGCAGTAACAGAGCTTCCTACGAGCAGTACGTC. Protein product: CASSNRASYEQYV.

V usage is TRBV30 and J usage is TRBJ2-7; 7 bases map to TRBD2. The CDR3 covers 13 residues. Germline V gene data show CDR1 as GTSNPN and CDR2 as SVGIG (reference sequence). V dropped 1 base and J dropped 6; count of bases not matched to a gene: 6. The CDR3 reads CAWSASGNREQYV. CDR3 bases: TGTGCCTGGAGTGCCAGCGGGAATCGCGAGCAGTACGTC.

This clone was counted once. Within the sample, other DNA sequences also encode this same CDR3. This chain joins TRBV6-1 and TRBJ1-3; the D is unclear. Germline CDR1 is MNHNS and CDR2 is SASEGT. V dropped 6 bases and J dropped 3 bases, with 15 bases sitting between them. This CDR3 has 15 residues. CDR3 amino acids: CASRYQIGVGNTIYF. Here the CDR3 DNA reads TGTGCCAGCAGATACCAGATCGGAGTTGGAAACACCATATATTTT.

This clone occurred once. This chain joins TRBV6-6 and TRBJ2-5, with D unresolved. Germline V gives CDR1 MNHNY, CDR2 SVGAGI (reference sequence). Trimming pared 2 bases from V and 5 bases from J, leaving 6 bases between. The CDR3 runs 12 residues. In nucleotides, the CDR3 is TGTGCCAGCAGTTACGTCCGGGAGACCCAGTACTTC. Its protein product is CASSYVRETQYF.

This chain links TRBV5-1 with TRBJ1-6; 10 nucleotides line up with TRBD1. CDR1 is SGHRS, CDR2 YFSETQ, per germline. V shed 1 base and J 10 bases; nucleotides not matched to a gene: 8. CDR3 length: 16 residues. CDR3 in DNA: TGCGCCAGCAGCTTGTTCCCAGGACAGGGGGAATCACCCCTCCACTTT. Translation gives CASSLFPGQGESPLHF. Together with reference TRBV5-1 and TRBJ1-6, the CDR3 gives the full variable domain: KAGVTQTPRYLIKTRGQQVTLSCSPISGHRSVSWYQQTPGQGLQFLFEYFSETQRNKGNFPGRFSGRQFSNSRSEMNVSTLELGDSALYLCASSLFPGQGESPLHFGNGTRLTVT.

Notes on this clone: Additional DNA sequences in this sample encode the identical CDR3. This sequence joins TRBV9 and TRBJ2-5, with TRBD2 matching over 14 bases. The germline V gene encodes CDR1 SGDLS and CDR2 YYNGEE. After removal of 2 bases from V and 1 base from J, the junction contained 4 bases not matched to a gene. The CDR3 loop spans 17 amino acids. CDR3 sequence reads: CASSVGLAGGGQETQYF. The CDR3 bases are TGTGCCAGCAGCGTCGGACTAGCGGGAGGTGGCCAAGAGACCCAGTACTTC.

V gene TRBV27 combines with J gene TRBJ1-2, with a tentative D call TRBD1 (6 bases). The CDR3 spans 13 residues. The germline gives CDR1 MNHEY, CDR2 SMNVEV (reference sequence). The V and J ends lost 3 bases and 5 bases respectively, with 10 bases between them. CDR3 region: CASSFLQGYGYTF. The DNA for the CDR3 is TGTGCCAGCAGTTTTCTACAGGGATATGGCTACACCTTC.

The chain employs TRBV9 and TRBJ1-2; perhaps TRBD1 as D (5 bases). CDR3 length: 17 residues. Germline V lookup: CDR1 SGDLS, CDR2 YYNGEE. The V end lost 2 bases, the J end lost 5 bases, and 22 bases lay between the germline ends. This chain's CDR3 is CASSVPEDKSRVYGYTF. DNA of the CDR3: TGTGCCAGCAGCGTCCCCGAGGACAAGTCAAGGGTTTATGGCTACACCTTC. The full variable domain, with the rest looked up from reference TRBV9 and TRBJ1-2, is DSGVTQTPKHLITATGQRVTLRCSPRSGDLSVYWYQQSLDQGLQFLIQYYNGEERAKGNILERFSAQQFPDLHSELNLSSLELGDSALYFCASSVPEDKSRVYGYTFGSGTRLTVV.

This clone was seen a handful of times. The chain is built from TRBV7-2 and TRBJ1-2; TRBD1 aligns across 7 bases. CDR1 is SGHTA, CDR2 FQGNSA, per germline. V was clipped by 5 bases and J by 2 bases; unmatched bases: 5. The CDR3 totals 14 residues. CDR3 loop: CASSPTGTNYGYTF. The DNA of the CDR3 is TGTGCCAGCAGCCCGACAGGGACCAACTATGGCTACACCTTC.

The chain links TRBV19 to TRBJ1-3, with a tentative D call TRBD1 (5 bases). V dropped 6 bases and J dropped 0 bases, with 15 bases sitting between them. Germline CDR1 and CDR2: LNHDA and SQIVND (reference sequence). The CDR3 runs to 16 residues. CDR3 in amino acids: CASSLGLLVSGNTIYF. DNA of the CDR3: TGTGCCAGTAGCCTGGGACTGCTAGTCTCTGGAAACACCATATATTTT.

This rearrangement joins TRBV6-1 to TRBJ2-1; TRBD1 matches 7 bases. The V gene end was trimmed by 4 bases and the J gene end by 5 bases; junction bases not matched to a gene: 8. The germline V gene encodes CDR1 MNHNS and CDR2 SASEGT. This CDR3 is built from 15 residues. The DNA of the CDR3 is TGTGCCAGCAGTGGAGACAGGGTCGGGGACAATGAGCAGTTCTTC. Protein product: CASSGDRVGDNEQFF.

The chain recombines TRBV6-1 with TRBJ1-2; a possible D gene is TRBD1 (6 bases). Trimming took 2 bases from V and 4 from J, leaving 11 bases between them. Germline CDR1 MNHNS, CDR2 SASEGT. This CDR3 has 14 amino acids. CDR3 coding DNA: TGTGCCAGCAGTGAATCCGGACAGCTCTATGGCTACACCTTC. This encodes CASSESGQLYGYTF.

Only a few counts were recorded for this clone. V usage is TRBV30 and J usage is TRBJ2-1, with 11 positions matching TRBD2. Trimming cost V 2 bases and J 7 bases; bases outside gene matches: 10. Germline V gene sequence: CDR1 GTSNPN, CDR2 SVGIG (reference sequence). The CDR3 totals 16 residues. The CDR3: CAWSPPSSGRWNEQFF. As DNA, the CDR3 is TGTGCCTGGAGTCCTCCCTCTAGCGGGAGGTGGAATGAGCAGTTCTTC.

The count of this clone is one. J is TRBJ2-3 and V is TRBV18, with TRBD2 identical over 11 bases. Trimming cost V 3 bases and J 6 bases; bases outside gene matches: 11. The CDR3 spans 17 residues. In germline, CDR1 is KGHSH, CDR2 LQKENI. The CDR3 nucleotides read TGTGCCAGCTCACCGATGGGACTAGCGGCAACACGGGATACGCAGTATTTT. Its protein product is CASSPMGLAATRDTQYF. The whole variable domain, filled in from reference TRBV18 and TRBJ2-3, reads NAGVMQNPRHLVRRRGQEARLRCSPMKGHSHVYWYRQLPEEGLKFMVYLQKENIIDESGMPKERFSAEFPKEGPSILRIQQVVRGDSAAYFCASSPMGLAATRDTQYFGPGTRLTVL.